The rows below give T cell receptor beta chains drawn from one sample of a study of regulatory dendritic cells for organ transplantation. The data were produced by immunoSEQ multiplex PCR, yet TCRdb's version contains in-frame clones alone and is incomplete. Of about 10,000 clones listed, approximately 80% were seen once; the top ten hold over 2%. Their antigen targets remain unknown. The sample was memory CD4+ T cells from blood cultured with dendritic cells. These receptors came from a human donor in good health. CDR3s include the opening cysteine and the closing phenylalanine or tryptophan. A D gene is named only where the DNA matches it firmly. Size is stated for part of the rows, as once, few or many counts, or as a class when the clone is expanded.

cdr3_nt,cdr3_aa,j_call,clone_size,v_call,cdr3_length,d_call
TGTGCCACCAGCAGAGAGGCGAATACAGGCTTGACTGAAGCTTTCTTT,CATSREANTGLTEAFF,TRBJ1-1,NA,TRBV15,16,NA
TGTGCCAGCACGGCCGGCGATACGCAGTATTTT,CASTAGDTQYF,TRBJ2-3,NA,TRBV7-2,11,NA
TGTGCCAGCAGCCTCGGGGCTAGCCAGATATCAGATACGCAGTATTTT,CASSLGASQISDTQYF,TRBJ2-3,NA,TRBV2,16,NA
TGCGCCAGCAGCTCTAGGGGGGAGAACTACAATGAGCAGTTCTTC,CASSSRGENYNEQFF,TRBJ2-1,NA,TRBV4-1,15,NA
TGTGCCAGTAGTATAGGCAGGGGCACTGAAGCTTTCTTT,CASSIGRGTEAFF,TRBJ1-1,NA,TRBV19,13,NA
TGTGCCAGCAGCCAATCTACGGGACAGGCTAATGAAAAACTGTTTTTT,CASSQSTGQANEKLFF,TRBJ1-4,NA,TRBV4-2,16,TRBD1
TGTGCCACCGTTGCGGAGGGTAAGGCGCATCAGCCCCAGCATTTT,CATVAEGKAHQPQHF,TRBJ1-5,NA,TRBV19,15,NA
TGCGCCAGCAGCCAGGCCTCGTATCAGCCCCAGCATTTT,CASSQASYQPQHF,TRBJ1-5,few,TRBV4-1,13,NA
TGTGCCAGCAGGTCGACAGGGGGCTGGGGCAATCAGCCCCAGCATTTT,CASRSTGGWGNQPQHF,TRBJ1-5,few,TRBV2,16,TRBD1
TGTGCCAGCAGCGCTGACAGAGACTATGGCTACACCTTC,CASSADRDYGYTF,TRBJ1-2,NA,TRBV11-1,13,NA
TGTGCCAGCAGCCAAGAAGATTACACTGAAGCTTTCTTT,CASSQEDYTEAFF,TRBJ1-1,few,TRBV14,13,NA
TGTGCCAGCAGTCTACCTAGCGGGTTAACAGATACGCAGTATTTT,CASSLPSGLTDTQYF,TRBJ2-3,NA,TRBV28,15,TRBD2
TGTGCCAGCAGTTACGAGCCGGGAGCTGAGCAGTTCTTC,CASSYEPGAEQFF,TRBJ2-1,NA,TRBV6-5,13,NA
TGCGCCAGCAGCTTGGAATTTCTTGGTACCGGGGAGCTGTTTTTT,CASSLEFLGTGELFF,TRBJ2-2,NA,TRBV5-1,15,NA
TGTGCCAGCAGCGTAGACTGGAGCTCCTACGAGCAGTACTTC,CASSVDWSSYEQYF,TRBJ2-7,NA,TRBV9,14,NA
TGTGCCAGTAGTATAAGGGGCGGGAGGGCCCCCAATGAGCAGTTCTTC,CASSIRGGRAPNEQFF,TRBJ2-1,NA,TRBV19,16,TRBD2
TGCGCCAGCAGCCCAGGAAGGGCTTACGAGCAGTACTTC,CASSPGRAYEQYF,TRBJ2-7,NA,TRBV10-2,13,NA